This passage covers 5 T cell receptor beta chains from one sample sequenced in a study of beta chain features in type 1 diabetes (dated by TCRdb to 2016 to 2018). Library preparation employed the immunoSEQ multiplex PCR assay. All of the isolated RNA was reverse transcribed with the High Capacity cDNA Reverse Transcription Kit, so expressed TCRB transcripts were sequenced. TCRdb took over this immuneACCESS table, retaining in-frame rearrangements with V and J assigned. Such tables are incomplete; in checked studies, under half of the missing clones stem from an unresolved V gene, and the remainder is unexplained. The sample data list 150,000 or so clones, and 11% of these were observed just once. The top ten hold roughly 1.9% of the sample. Sequencing was performed on central memory CD4+ T cells from blood. These receptors came from a man aged 18 to 30 in good health.

This clone was found a few times. The chain couples TRBV27 to TRBJ1-2; 7 bases line up with TRBD1. Germline CDR1 and CDR2: MNHEY and SMNVEV (reference sequence). The V segment lost 3 bases and the J segment 4 bases; nucleotides outside the gene matches: 8. The CDR3 is 15 residues long. The CDR3 region has the DNA TGTGCCAGCAGTTTCCAGGGGGGTTGGGGCTATGGCTACACCTTC. Its translation: CASSFQGGWGYGYTF.

CDR3 loop: CASSPPGRAGSGNTIYF. CDR3 sequence (DNA): TGTGCCAGCAGCCCCCCAGGGAGGGCTGGCTCTGGAAACACCATATATTTT. This sequence joins TRBV7-9 and TRBJ1-3; tentative D call: TRBD1 (5 bases). Germline loops: CDR1 SEHNR, CDR2 FQNEAQ (reference sequence). The CDR3 runs 17 residues. The ends were cut back, 5 bases at V and 0 bases at J, with 17 bases in the middle.

This sequence joins TRBV6-1 and TRBJ2-7; D may be TRBD2 (5 bases). CDR3 length equals 13 residues. V lost 5 bases and J 2 bases, leaving 10 bases between the germline ends. CDR1 MNHNS and CDR2 SASEGT come from the germline V gene. The CDR3 here is CASSITGTYEQYF. The CDR3 bases are TGTGCCAGCAGTATTACGGGGACCTACGAGCAGTACTTC.

This clone was counted many times. The rearrangement uses TRBV30 and TRBJ2-6, with D uncertain. V was shortened by 2 bases and J by 12 bases, with 5 bases between the two germline ends. Looked up from germline, CDR1 is GTSNPN and CDR2 is SVGIG (reference sequence). This CDR3 is built from 10 residues. The CDR3 DNA reads as TGTGCCTGGAGTCTAGGCGTCCTGACTTTC. Translating gives CAWSLGVLTF.

This clone occurred a few times. The rearrangement links TRBV7-2 to TRBJ2-7; a weak D match, TRBD1 (6 bases). The V end lost 1 base, the J end lost 2 bases, and 12 bases lay between the germline ends. Per germline, CDR1 SGHTA and CDR2 FQGNSA. The CDR3 sequence is 15 residues long. CDR3 loop: CASSLDRASPYEQYF. In DNA form, the CDR3 reads TGTGCCAGCAGCTTAGACAGGGCTTCTCCCTACGAGCAGTACTTC.